What follows is one T cell receptor beta chain and its context. Its cognate antigen is unknown. This CDR3 has 10 amino acids. The germline V gene has CDR1 SQVTM and CDR2 ANQGSEA. V lost 6 bases and J 12 bases, leaving 12 bases between the germline ends. This sample was taken from a study of cytomegalovirus exposure and HLA in healthy donors. Study-level information: Out of roughly 170 million T cells, an earlier analysis found roughly 110 million unique TCR beta sequences in total. Broader study findings: The number of N-insertions in an Asian-associated ancestry cluster was reportedly below the approximately 680-donor mean in a later analysis.

The donors (healthy individuals) were bone marrow donors. A multiplex PCR was run with 60 Vbeta primers and 13 Jbeta primers. TCRdb's table, derived via immunoSEQ multiplex PCR, lists solely in-frame clones and lacks some. The data show 75,000 to 90,000 clones, under 80% seen once. The material sequenced was PBMCs. The sequence was collected from a man in his 60s in good health and CMV-seronegative. The chain joins TRBV29-1 to TRBJ2-1, with a weak D call TRBD2 (5 bases). The CDR3 nucleotides are TGCAGCGTCAATGAGGGTGGGCAGTTCTTC. Protein product: CSVNEGGQFF.